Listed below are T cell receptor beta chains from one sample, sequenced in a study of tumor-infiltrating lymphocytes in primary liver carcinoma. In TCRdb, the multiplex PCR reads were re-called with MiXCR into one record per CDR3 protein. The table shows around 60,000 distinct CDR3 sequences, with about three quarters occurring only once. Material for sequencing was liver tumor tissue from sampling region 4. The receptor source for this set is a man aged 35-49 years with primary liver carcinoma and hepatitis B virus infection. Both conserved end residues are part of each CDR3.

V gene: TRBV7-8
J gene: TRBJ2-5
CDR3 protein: CASGPPMVKFQETQYF

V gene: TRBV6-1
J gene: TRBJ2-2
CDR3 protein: CANRRGNGELFF

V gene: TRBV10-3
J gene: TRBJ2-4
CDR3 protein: CAISESSTGIGKSIQYF

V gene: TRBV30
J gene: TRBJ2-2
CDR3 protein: CVWSVRTSGPNTGELFF

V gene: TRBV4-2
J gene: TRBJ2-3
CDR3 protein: CASSTRYPRTPRDRTDTQYF

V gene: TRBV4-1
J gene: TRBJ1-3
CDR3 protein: CVNSQSDTIYF

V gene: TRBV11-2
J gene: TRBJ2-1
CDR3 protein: CASSSGAGAKDEQFF

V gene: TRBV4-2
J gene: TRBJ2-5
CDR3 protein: CASGLGRVQGTQYF

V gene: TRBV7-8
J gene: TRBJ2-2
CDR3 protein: CASNFRTSGVNTGELFF

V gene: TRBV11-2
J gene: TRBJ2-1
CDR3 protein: CASSYPGTNGSNEQFF

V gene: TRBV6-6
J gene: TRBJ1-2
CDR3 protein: CVSSNMGNDYTF

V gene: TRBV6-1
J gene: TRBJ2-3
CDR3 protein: CASSELVGSTDTLYF

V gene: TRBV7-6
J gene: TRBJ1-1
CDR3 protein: CASSLLTGTGTLAFF

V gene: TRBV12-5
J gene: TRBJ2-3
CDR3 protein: CVSASEAGRTDTQYF

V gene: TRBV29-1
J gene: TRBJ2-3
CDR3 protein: CSVVQEGRNTQYF

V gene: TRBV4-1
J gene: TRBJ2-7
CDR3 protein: CASKGTGEEHYF

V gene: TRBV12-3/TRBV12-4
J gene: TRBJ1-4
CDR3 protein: CASRRTHAGNEKLFF

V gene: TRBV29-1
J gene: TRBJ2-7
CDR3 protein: CSILGRFDEPLSYEQYF

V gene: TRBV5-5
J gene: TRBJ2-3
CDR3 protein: CASSPVGEGTDTQYF

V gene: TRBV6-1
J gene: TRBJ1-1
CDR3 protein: CANSEWKNTEAFF

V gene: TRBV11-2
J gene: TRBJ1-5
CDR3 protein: CASSLKGGLTNRPRHF

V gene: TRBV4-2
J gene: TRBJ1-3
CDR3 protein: CASSQAFGINSGNTIYF

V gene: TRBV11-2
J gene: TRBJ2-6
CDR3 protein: CASSLGRAGANDLTF

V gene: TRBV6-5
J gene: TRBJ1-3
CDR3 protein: CASSSRTAMGLGENTIYF

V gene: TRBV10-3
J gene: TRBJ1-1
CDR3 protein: CAISGTVDTGAFF

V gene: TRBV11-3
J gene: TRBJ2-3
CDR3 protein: CAINFSGRRIDTQYF

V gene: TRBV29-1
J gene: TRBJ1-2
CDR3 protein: CSAIDRGYGYTF

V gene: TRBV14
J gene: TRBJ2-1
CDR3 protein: CASSSVAGWVDNEQFF

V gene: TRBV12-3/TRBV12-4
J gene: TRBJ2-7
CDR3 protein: CANSLGQGANHEQYF

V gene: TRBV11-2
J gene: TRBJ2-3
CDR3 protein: CARSLNLLVGGDADTQYF

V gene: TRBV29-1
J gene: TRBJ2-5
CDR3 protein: CSAVQGAGETQYF

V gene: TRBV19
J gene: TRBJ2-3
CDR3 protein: CATIDGGTSGSTDTQYF